Included here is one T cell receptor beta chain sequence, with context. While infection was still active, Seattle patients were enrolled and then followed longitudinally. The protocol was immunoSEQ multiplex PCR, while the TCRdb copy is restricted to in-frame clones and leaves out a portion. The table includes roughly 500,000 clones, 89% detected once. The entry originates in a study of blood T cell repertoires in COVID-19. Study as a whole: The United States, Italy and Spain were the sources of the acute and convalescent COVID-19 samples.

This CDR3 has 16 residues. CDR1 SGHRS and CDR2 YFSETQ come from the germline V gene. The V and J ends lost 4 bases and 0 bases, in that order; junction bases with no gene match: 10. This sequence was found in a man between 18 and 35 years old with COVID-19, enrolled during active disease. V gene TRBV5-1 combines with J gene TRBJ2-7; 7 nucleotides agree with TRBD1. Sequencing was done on a sample of peripheral blood. In nucleotides, the CDR3 is TGCGCCAGCAGCCTTGATCCACAGGGGACCTCCTACGAGCAGTACTTC. Its translation is CASSLDPQGTSYEQYF.